The entry that follows covers one TCR beta chain sequence. This sample was included in a study of blood T cell repertoires in COVID-19. About the study: From T cells, B-cell-depleted T cells, or PBMCs came the material, which was cDNA or gDNA.

Study processing details: Reference gene primer amplification in the assay estimated nucleated cell counts. TCRdb's copy holds only in-frame clones and misses some; the assay was immunoSEQ multiplex PCR. V and J calls and clone size come straight from that table; D and trimming were deduced from the DNA. The table records about 220,000 clones, 70% to 90% of them present only once. This sequence was found in a man between 45 and 60 years old who had recovered from COVID-19. Sequenced material: peripheral blood.

The CDR3 nucleotides are TGCGCCAGCAGTGACCAGCTAGGTGGGGCCAACGTCCTGACTTTC. Its protein product is CASSDQLGGANVLTF. The V call is TRBV10-2, the J call TRBJ2-6, with D unresolved. The germline V and J ends were trimmed by 3 bases and 3 bases, with 9 bases remaining between them. This CDR3 spans 15 amino acids. The germline CDR1 and CDR2 sequences are WSHSY and SAAADI.